This entry is about one TCR beta chain. Antigen specificity is unknown. CDR1 is SGHNT, CDR2 YYREEE, per germline (reference sequence). The CDR3 runs 13 residues. The V end was cut by 3 bases, the J end by 7 bases, with 11 bases between. This specimen comes from a study of cytomegalovirus exposure and HLA in healthy donors. Primers: 60 Vbeta forward and 13 Jbeta reverse. Sequencing was performed with immunoSEQ multiplex PCR; in TCRdb, only in-frame clones are kept and a portion is missing. The sample holds fewer than 150,000 clones, 80% seen once. Study findings and constraints: Researchers catalogued some 160 TCR beta chains as cytomegalovirus-associated. Rates of TCR association differed by HLA locus in a later analysis, with DRB1 highest and HLA-C lowest.

The chain couples TRBV5-4 to TRBJ2-4; tentative D call: TRBD2 (7 bases). The specimen sequenced was PBMCs. The receptor was isolated from a man aged 40-55 years in good health and CMV-seronegative. CDR3 coding DNA: TGTGCCAGCAGCTCGGGGGGCGTCAACATTCAGTACTTC. It specifies CASSSGGVNIQYF.